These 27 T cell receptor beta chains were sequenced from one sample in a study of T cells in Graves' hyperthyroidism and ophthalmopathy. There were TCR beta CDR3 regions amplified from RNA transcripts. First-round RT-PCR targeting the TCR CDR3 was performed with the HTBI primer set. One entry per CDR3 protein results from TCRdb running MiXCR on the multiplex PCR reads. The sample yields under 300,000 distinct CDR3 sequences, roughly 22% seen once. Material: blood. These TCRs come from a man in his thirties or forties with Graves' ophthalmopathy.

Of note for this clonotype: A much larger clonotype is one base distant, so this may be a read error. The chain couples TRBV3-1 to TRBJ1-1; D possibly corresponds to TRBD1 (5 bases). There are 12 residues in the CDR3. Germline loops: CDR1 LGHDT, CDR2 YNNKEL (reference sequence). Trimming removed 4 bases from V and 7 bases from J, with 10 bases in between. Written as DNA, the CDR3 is TGTGCCAGCAGCCGCGGGACCCTTGAAGCTTTCTTT. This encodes CASSRGTLEAFF.

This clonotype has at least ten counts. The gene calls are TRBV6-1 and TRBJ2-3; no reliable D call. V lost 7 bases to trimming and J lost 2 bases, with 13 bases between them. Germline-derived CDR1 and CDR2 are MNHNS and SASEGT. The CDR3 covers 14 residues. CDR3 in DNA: TGTGCCAGCACAGAGCATAAGTACACAGATACGCAGTATTTT. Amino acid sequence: CASTEHKYTDTQYF.

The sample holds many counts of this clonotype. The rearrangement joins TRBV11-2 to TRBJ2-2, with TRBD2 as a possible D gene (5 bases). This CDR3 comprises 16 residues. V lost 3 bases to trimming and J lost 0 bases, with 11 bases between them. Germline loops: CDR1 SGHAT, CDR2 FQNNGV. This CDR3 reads CASSLPSDSNTGELFF. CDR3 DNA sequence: TGTGCCAGCAGCTTGCCGTCGGACTCGAACACCGGGGAGCTGTTTTTT.

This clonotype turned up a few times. CDR3 nucleotides: TGTGCCAGCAGTTACCGTTACGGGTTTGGGGATGAAAAACTGTTTTTT. Encoded protein: CASSYRYGFGDEKLFF. This sequence joins TRBV28 and TRBJ1-4; D is undetermined. Trimming took off 4 bases at V and 6 bases at J, with 18 bases between the two ends. The CDR3 covers 16 residues. CDR1 is MDHEN, CDR2 SYDVKM, per germline. The variable domain in full, with the rest retrieved from reference TRBV28 and TRBJ1-4, is DVKVTQSSRYLVKRTGEKVFLECVQDMDHENMFWYRQDPGLGLRLIYFSYDVKMKEKGDIPEGYSVSREKKERFSLILESASTNQTSMYLCASSYRYGFGDEKLFFGSGTQLSVL.

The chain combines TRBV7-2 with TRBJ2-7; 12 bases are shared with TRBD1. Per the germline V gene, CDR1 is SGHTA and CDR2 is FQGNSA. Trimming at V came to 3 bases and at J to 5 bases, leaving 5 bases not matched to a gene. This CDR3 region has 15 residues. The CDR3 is CASSFLGQGANEQYF. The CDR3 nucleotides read TGTGCCAGCAGCTTCCTGGGACAGGGGGCTAACGAGCAGTACTTC. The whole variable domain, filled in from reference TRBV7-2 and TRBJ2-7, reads GAGVSQSPSNKVTEKGKDVELRCDPISGHTALYWYRQSLGQGLEFLIYFQGNSAPDKSGLPSDRFSAERTGGSVSTLTIQRTQQEDSAVYLCASSFLGQGANEQYFGPGTRLTVT.

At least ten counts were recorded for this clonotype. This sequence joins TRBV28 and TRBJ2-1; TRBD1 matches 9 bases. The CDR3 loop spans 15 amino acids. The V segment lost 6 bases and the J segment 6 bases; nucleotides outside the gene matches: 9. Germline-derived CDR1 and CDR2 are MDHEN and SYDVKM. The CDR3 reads CASRQTGGSRNEQFF. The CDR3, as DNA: TGTGCCAGCAGACAGACAGGGGGGTCGCGCAATGAGCAGTTCTTC.

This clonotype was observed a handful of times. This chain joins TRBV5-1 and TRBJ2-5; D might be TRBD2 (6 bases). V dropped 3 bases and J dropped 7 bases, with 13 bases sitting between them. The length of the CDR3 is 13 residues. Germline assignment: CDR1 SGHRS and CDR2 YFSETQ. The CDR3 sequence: CASSSSSEGTQYF. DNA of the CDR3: TGCGCCAGCAGCTCCTCTAGCGAGGGGACCCAGTACTTC.

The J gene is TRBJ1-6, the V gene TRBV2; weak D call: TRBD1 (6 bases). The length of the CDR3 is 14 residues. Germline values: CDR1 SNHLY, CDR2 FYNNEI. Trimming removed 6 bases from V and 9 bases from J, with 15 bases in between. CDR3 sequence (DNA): TGTGCCAGCAGCGAGCGGGACACCTTTTCACCCCTCCACTTT. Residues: CASSERDTFSPLHF.

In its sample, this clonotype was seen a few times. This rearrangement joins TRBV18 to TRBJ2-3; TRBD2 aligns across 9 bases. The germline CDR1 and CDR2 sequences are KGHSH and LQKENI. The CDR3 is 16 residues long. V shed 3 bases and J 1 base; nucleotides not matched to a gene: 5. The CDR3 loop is CASSPERTSGTDTQYF. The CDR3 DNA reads TGTGCCAGCTCACCTGAAAGGACTAGCGGCACAGATACGCAGTATTTT.

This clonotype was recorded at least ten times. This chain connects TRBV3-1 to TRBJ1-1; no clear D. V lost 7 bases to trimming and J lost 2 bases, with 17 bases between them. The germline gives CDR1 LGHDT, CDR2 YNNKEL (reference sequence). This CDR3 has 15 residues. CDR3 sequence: CASNPSGRTNTEAFF. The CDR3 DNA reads TGTGCCAGCAACCCCTCAGGAAGAACTAACACTGAAGCTTTCTTT.

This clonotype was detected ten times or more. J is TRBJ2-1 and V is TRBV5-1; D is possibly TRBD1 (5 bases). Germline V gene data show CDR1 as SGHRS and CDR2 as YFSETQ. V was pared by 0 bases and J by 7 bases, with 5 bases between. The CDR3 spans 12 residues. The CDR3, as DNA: TGCGCCAGCAGCTTGGCAGGGAATGAGCAGTTCTTC. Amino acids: CASSLAGNEQFF. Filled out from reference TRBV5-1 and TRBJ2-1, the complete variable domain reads KAGVTQTPRYLIKTRGQQVTLSCSPISGHRSVSWYQQTPGQGLQFLFEYFSETQRNKGNFPGRFSGRQFSNSRSEMNVSTLELGDSALYLCASSLAGNEQFFGPGTRLTVL.

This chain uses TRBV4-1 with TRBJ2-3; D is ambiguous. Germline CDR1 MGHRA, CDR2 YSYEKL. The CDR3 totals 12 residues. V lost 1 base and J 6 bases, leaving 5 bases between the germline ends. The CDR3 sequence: CASSQVVDTQYF. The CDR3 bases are TGCGCCAGCAGCCAAGTGGTGGATACGCAGTATTTT.

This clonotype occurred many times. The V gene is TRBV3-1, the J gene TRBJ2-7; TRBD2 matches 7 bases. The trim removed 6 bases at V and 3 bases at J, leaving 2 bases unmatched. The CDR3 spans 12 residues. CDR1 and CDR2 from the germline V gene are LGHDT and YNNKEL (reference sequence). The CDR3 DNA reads TGTGCCAGCAGTCGCGGGAGCTACGAGCAGTACTTC. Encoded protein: CASSRGSYEQYF.

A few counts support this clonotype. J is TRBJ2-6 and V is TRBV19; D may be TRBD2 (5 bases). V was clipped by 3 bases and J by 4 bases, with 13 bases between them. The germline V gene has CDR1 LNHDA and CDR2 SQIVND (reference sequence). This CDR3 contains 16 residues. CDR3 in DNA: TGTGCCAGTAGTATGACGAGGGCGGCAGGGGCCAACGTCCTGACTTTC. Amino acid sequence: CASSMTRAAGANVLTF.

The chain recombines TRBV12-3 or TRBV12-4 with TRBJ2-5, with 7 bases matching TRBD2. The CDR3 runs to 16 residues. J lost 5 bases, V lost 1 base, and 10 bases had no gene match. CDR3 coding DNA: TGTGCCAGCAGTTTAGGGGGGGGGGTTCGCCAGGAGACCCAGTACTTC. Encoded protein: CASSLGGGVRQETQYF.

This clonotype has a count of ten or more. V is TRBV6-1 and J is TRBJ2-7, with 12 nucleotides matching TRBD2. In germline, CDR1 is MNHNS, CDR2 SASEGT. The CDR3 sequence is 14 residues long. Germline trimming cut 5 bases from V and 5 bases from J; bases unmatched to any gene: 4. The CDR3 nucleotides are TGTGCCAGCAGTCAGACTAGCGGGAGTCACGAGCAGTACTTC. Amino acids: CASSQTSGSHEQYF.

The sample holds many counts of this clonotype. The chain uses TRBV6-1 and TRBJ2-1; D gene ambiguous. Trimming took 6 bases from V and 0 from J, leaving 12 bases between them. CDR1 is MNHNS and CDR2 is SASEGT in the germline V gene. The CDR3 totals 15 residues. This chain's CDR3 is CASRKDRSSYNEQFF. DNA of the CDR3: TGTGCCAGCAGGAAGGACCGCAGCTCCTACAATGAGCAGTTCTTC.

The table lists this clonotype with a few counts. As DNA, the CDR3 is TGTGCCAGCAGCTTATCTTCCAGGGTGTGGACTGAAGCTTTCTTT. Amino acids: CASSLSSRVWTEAFF. The chain employs TRBV11-2 and TRBJ1-1, with D perhaps matching TRBD1 (5 bases). CDR3 length: 15 residues. The V gene lost 2 bases and the J gene lost 5 bases, with 15 bases spanning the gap. Germline V gives CDR1 SGHAT, CDR2 FQNNGV.

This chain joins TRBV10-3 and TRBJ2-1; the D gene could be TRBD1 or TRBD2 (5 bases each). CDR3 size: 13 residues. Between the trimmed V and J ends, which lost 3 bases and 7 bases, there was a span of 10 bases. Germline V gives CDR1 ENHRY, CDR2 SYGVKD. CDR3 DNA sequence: TGTGCCATCAGTGATAGCTGGGGGAATGAGCAGTTCTTC. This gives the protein CAISDSWGNEQFF.

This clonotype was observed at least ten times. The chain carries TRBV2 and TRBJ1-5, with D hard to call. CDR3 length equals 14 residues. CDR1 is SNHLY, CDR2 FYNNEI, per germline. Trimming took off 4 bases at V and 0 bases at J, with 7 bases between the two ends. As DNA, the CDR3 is TGTGCCAGCAGTGGAGTGAATAGCAATCAGCCCCAGCATTTT. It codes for CASSGVNSNQPQHF.

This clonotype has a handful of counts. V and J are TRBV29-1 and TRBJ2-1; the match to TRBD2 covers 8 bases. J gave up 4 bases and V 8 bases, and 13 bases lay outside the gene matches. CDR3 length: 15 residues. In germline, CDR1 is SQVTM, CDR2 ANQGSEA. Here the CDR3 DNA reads TGCAGCTCCAAGTACTCTAGCGGGCCTTACAATGAGCAGTTCTTC. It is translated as CSSKYSSGPYNEQFF.

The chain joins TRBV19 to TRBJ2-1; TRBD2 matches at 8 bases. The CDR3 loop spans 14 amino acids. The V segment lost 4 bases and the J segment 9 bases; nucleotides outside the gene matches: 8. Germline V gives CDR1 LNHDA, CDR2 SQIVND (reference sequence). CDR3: CASSSSGTRVEQFF. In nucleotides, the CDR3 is TGTGCCAGTAGTAGCTCCGGGACTAGAGTTGAGCAGTTCTTC.

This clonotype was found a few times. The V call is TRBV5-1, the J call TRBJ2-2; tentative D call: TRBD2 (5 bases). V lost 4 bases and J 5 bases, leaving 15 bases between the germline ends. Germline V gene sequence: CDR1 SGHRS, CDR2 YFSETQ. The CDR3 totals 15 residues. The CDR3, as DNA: TGCGCCAGCAGCCGCGGGTTTGGGGAGACCGGGGAGCTGTTTTTT. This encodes CASSRGFGETGELFF.

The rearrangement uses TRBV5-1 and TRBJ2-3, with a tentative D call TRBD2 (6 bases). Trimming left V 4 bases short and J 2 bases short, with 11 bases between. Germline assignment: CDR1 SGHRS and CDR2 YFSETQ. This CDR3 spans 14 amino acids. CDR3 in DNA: TGCGCCAGCAGCCCCCGGGAGATCACAGATACGCAGTATTTT. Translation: CASSPREITDTQYF. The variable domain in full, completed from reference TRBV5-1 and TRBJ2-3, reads KAGVTQTPRYLIKTRGQQVTLSCSPISGHRSVSWYQQTPGQGLQFLFEYFSETQRNKGNFPGRFSGRQFSNSRSEMNVSTLELGDSALYLCASSPREITDTQYFGPGTRLTVL.

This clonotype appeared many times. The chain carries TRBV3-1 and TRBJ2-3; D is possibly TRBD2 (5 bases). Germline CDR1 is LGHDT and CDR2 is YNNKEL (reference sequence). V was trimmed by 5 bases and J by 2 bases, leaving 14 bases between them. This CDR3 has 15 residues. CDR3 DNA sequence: TGTGCCAGCAGCACGGAGAGGGAGCCCACAGATACGCAGTATTTT. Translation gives CASSTEREPTDTQYF.

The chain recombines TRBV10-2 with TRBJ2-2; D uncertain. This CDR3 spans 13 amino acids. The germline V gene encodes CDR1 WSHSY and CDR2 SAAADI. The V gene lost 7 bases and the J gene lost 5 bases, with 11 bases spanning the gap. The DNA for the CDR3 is TGCGCCAGCACCCCCGCCGGGACCGGGGAGCTGTTTTTT. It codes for CASTPAGTGELFF.

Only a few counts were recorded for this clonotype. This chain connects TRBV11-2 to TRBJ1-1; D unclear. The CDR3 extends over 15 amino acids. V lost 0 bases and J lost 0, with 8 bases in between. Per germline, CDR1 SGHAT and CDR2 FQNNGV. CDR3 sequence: CASSLELGMNTEAFF. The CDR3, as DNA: TGTGCCAGCAGCTTAGAACTGGGGATGAACACTGAAGCTTTCTTT.